This T cell receptor beta chain was observed in a study of CD8+CD57+ T cells in acquired aplastic anemia. Study context: Roughly 3 ug was the average amount of DNA from sorted CD4+ and CD8+ cells.

Genomic DNA templated the TCR beta VDJ and CDR3 profiling. In TCRdb, the reads were re-called with MiXCR into one record per CDR3 protein. This sample yields some 170,000 distinct CDR3 sequences, of which 60% to 80% are seen a single time; around 45% belongs to the top ten. V lost 8 bases and J lost 3; bases outside the gene matches: 7. This CDR3 has 14 residues. The V gene's germline CDR1 is SNHLY and CDR2 FYNNEI. CD8+CD57+ cell expansion, shown by flow cytometry, had occurred in the patients selected for sequencing. Prior therapy had not been administered to any patient at the time of blood sampling.

The TCR sequence derives from a human donor with aplastic anemia. Sequencing used sorted CD4+, CD8+, or CD8+CD57+ T cells (not recorded which) from PBMCs. The chain links TRBV2 to TRBJ2-3, with 8 bases fitting TRBD1. This chain's CDR3 is CASGQGARTDTQYF. CDR3 nucleotides: TGTGCCAGCGGGCAGGGGGCCCGAACAGATACGCAGTATTTT.